The clone carrying this TCR beta chain was detected only a few times. In germline, CDR1 is MGHRA, CDR2 YSYEKL. Trimming cost V 4 bases and J 0 bases, with 13 bases left between them. The CDR3 runs 16 residues. The sample originates from a study of T-cell reconstitution after alpha-beta-depleted transplantation in children. Researchers prepared the TCRbeta library using unique molecular identifiers, the study reports. TCRdb redid the calling of the PCR reads with MiXCR, one entry per CDR3 protein. This table holds around 380,000 distinct CDR3 sequences, 11% found once. The specimen comprised PBMCs from the stem cell graft donor, sampled from the stem cell graft. V usage is TRBV4-1 and J usage is TRBJ1-5; D possibly corresponds to TRBD1 (6 bases). This receptor was taken from a human donor who donated a stem cell graft to a child with acute myeloid leukemia. The CDR3 coding sequence is TGCGCCAGCAGCCTACGACAGGTTAATAGCAATCAGCCCCAGCATTTT. Residues: CASSLRQVNSNQPQHF.